Presented here are 17 T cell receptor beta chains from one specimen sequenced in a study of blood T cell repertoires in COVID-19. TCRdb's copy holds only in-frame clones and misses some; the assay was immunoSEQ multiplex PCR. The data show over 70,000 clones, approximately 86% seen once. What was sequenced was peripheral blood. The receptors were gathered from a human donor in a cohort sampled during active COVID-19.

This clone was found once. V usage is TRBV28 and J usage is TRBJ1-1; TRBD1 agrees at 9 bases. This CDR3 is 18 amino acids long. The V segment lost 3 bases and the J segment 1 base; nucleotides outside the gene matches: 12. Germline V gene data show CDR1 as MDHEN and CDR2 as SYDVKM. The CDR3 is CASSLAGQGWGTNTEAFF. In DNA form, the CDR3 reads TGTGCCAGCAGTTTGGCGGGACAGGGCTGGGGGACGAACACTGAAGCTTTCTTT.

The rearrangement links TRBV24-1 to TRBJ1-2; possible D gene TRBD1, 5 bases. The CDR3 contains 15 residues. The germline V gene encodes CDR1 KGHDR and CDR2 SFDVKD. Trimming shortened V by 5 bases and J by 8 bases, and 20 bases separated the two germline ends. The CDR3 reads CATSAGGIGPGGYTF. The CDR3 DNA reads TGTGCCACCAGTGCGGGGGGAATCGGACCAGGGGGCTACACCTTC.

The chain uses TRBV28 and TRBJ1-2; D gene uncertain. V was pared by 5 bases and J by 6 bases, with 22 bases between. The CDR3 is 16 residues long. Germline assignment: CDR1 MDHEN and CDR2 SYDVKM. The CDR3 bases are TGTGCCAGCAGTCCCCCCACGGCATATTGGAGTGATGGCTACACCTTC. This sequence encodes CASSPPTAYWSDGYTF.

V is TRBV27 and J is TRBJ2-1; no definite D call. Germline values: CDR1 MNHEY, CDR2 SMNVEV (reference sequence). With 4 bases removed from V and 3 bases from J, the gap between germline ends came to 4 bases. This CDR3 has 12 residues. The CDR3 DNA reads TGTGCCAGCAGTTCCTACTACAATGAGCAGTTCTTC. It is translated as CASSSYYNEQFF.

This chain uses TRBV10-1 with TRBJ1-2; D may be TRBD1 (5 bases). V was trimmed by 6 bases and J by 7 bases, leaving 21 bases between them. This CDR3 region has 15 residues. In germline, CDR1 is WNHNN, CDR2 SYGVQD (reference sequence). CDR3 sequence reads: CASSHSRGGLSGYTF. The CDR3, as DNA: TGCGCCAGCAGCCACTCCCGGGGGGGGTTAAGTGGCTACACCTTC.

The V call is TRBV6-5, the J call TRBJ1-2, with 8 nucleotides matching TRBD1. This CDR3 has 13 amino acids. Losses at the gene ends were 7 bases for V and 8 bases for J; bases not matched to a gene: 9. CDR1 MNHEY and CDR2 SVGAGI come from the germline V gene. The CDR3 DNA is TGTGCCAGCAATTTGGACAGGGATCACGGCTACACCTTC. This translates into CASNLDRDHGYTF.

The chain links TRBV5-4 to TRBJ1-6; D possibly corresponds to TRBD1 (6 bases). Deletions cut 1 base from V and 7 bases from J, with 12 bases between. This CDR3 is built from 15 residues. Germline V gene sequence: CDR1 SGHNT, CDR2 YYREEE (reference sequence). The CDR3 DNA reads TGTGCCAGCAGCTTGAGGTCCAGGGGCAATTCACCCCTCCACTTT. Translation gives CASSLRSRGNSPLHF.

The chain links TRBV6-5 to TRBJ2-2, with D maybe TRBD1 (6 bases). CDR1 MNHEY and CDR2 SVGAGI come from the germline V gene. This CDR3 spans 16 amino acids. The V gene lost 2 bases and the J gene lost 0 bases, with 10 bases spanning the gap. DNA of the CDR3: TGTGCCAGCAGTTACAGAGGGGGAACGAACACCGGGGAGCTGTTTTTT. This translates into CASSYRGGTNTGELFF.

DNA for the CDR3: TGTGCCAGCAGCCAAGCAGGGGGCAGATACACCTTC. Amino acids: CASSQAGGRYTF. V usage is TRBV4-2 and J usage is TRBJ1-2, with 8 bases fitting TRBD1. From germline, CDR1 is LGHNA and CDR2 YNFKEQ. After removal of 1 base from V and 11 bases from J, the junction contained 3 bases not matched to a gene. There are 12 residues in the CDR3.

This chain connects TRBV11-3 to TRBJ1-2; no clear D. Trimming took off 0 bases at V and 6 bases at J, with 8 bases between the two ends. This CDR3 is built from 13 residues. Germline-derived CDR1 and CDR2 are SGHNT and YENEEA. CDR3 sequence (DNA): TGTGCCAGCAGCTTAGATCGGGTAGATGGCTACACCTTC. Its translation: CASSLDRVDGYTF. Combining the CDR3 with reference TRBV11-3 and TRBJ1-2 gives the whole variable domain EAGVVQSPRYKIIEKKQPVAFWCNPISGHNTLYWYLQNLGQGPELLIRYENEEAVDDSQLPKDRFSAERLKGVDSTLKIQPAELGDSAVYLCASSLDRVDGYTFGSGTRLTVV.

The genes are TRBV5-1 and TRBJ1-6; weak D call: TRBD1 (6 bases). Trimming stripped 1 base from V and 5 bases from J, with 10 bases between. Germline loops: CDR1 SGHRS, CDR2 YFSETQ. CDR3 length equals 15 residues. CDR3 bases: TGCGCCAGCAGCTTGACAGGGACCGATAATTCACCCCTCCACTTT. Protein: CASSLTGTDNSPLHF. Supplemented by reference TRBV5-1 and TRBJ1-6, the full variable domain reads KAGVTQTPRYLIKTRGQQVTLSCSPISGHRSVSWYQQTPGQGLQFLFEYFSETQRNKGNFPGRFSGRQFSNSRSEMNVSTLELGDSALYLCASSLTGTDNSPLHFGNGTRLTVT.

The chain has TRBV5-4 and TRBJ2-7; D possibly corresponds to TRBD2 (5 bases). V gave up 5 bases and J gave up 4 bases, with 19 bases separating them. This CDR3 comprises 15 residues. Germline-derived CDR1 and CDR2 are SGHNT and YYREEE (reference sequence). The chain's CDR3 is CASRADVSGIYEQYF. The CDR3 region has the DNA TGTGCCAGCAGAGCGGACGTCTCCGGTATTTACGAGCAGTACTTC.

The V and J genes are TRBV9 and TRBJ2-2; D not resolved. The germline V and J ends were trimmed by 3 bases and 4 bases, with 4 bases remaining between them. Germline CDR1 SGDLS, CDR2 YYNGEE. The CDR3 length is 12 residues. Here the CDR3 DNA reads TGTGCCAGCAGCGGAGGCACCGGGGAGCTGTTTTTT. This sequence encodes CASSGGTGELFF.

The rearrangement joins TRBV3-1 (or the pseudogene TRBV3-2) to TRBJ2-2; weak D call: TRBD1 (5 bases). This CDR3 has 18 residues. V gave up 6 bases and J gave up 4 bases, with 24 bases separating them. Per the germline V gene, CDR1 is LGHDT and CDR2 is YNNKEL (reference sequence). CDR3 region: CASRAIASLRGPTGELFF. CDR3 in DNA: TGTGCCAGCAGAGCCATTGCGAGCCTTAGGGGCCCCACCGGGGAGCTGTTTTTT.

The V and J genes are TRBV27 and TRBJ1-6, with D perhaps matching TRBD1 (5 bases). Germline V gene sequence: CDR1 MNHEY, CDR2 SMNVEV (reference sequence). V lost 8 bases and J 8 bases, leaving 22 bases between the germline ends. The CDR3 consists of 16 residues. The CDR3 loop is CASRSSPGRADSPLHF. Here the CDR3 DNA reads TGTGCCAGCCGTAGCTCGCCCGGCAGGGCAGATTCACCCCTCCACTTT.

CDR3 nucleotides: TGTGCCAGCAGTTACGGACTAGCGGGGTACCAAGAGACCCAGTACTTC. Its protein is CASSYGLAGYQETQYF. This chain links TRBV6-5 with TRBJ2-5, with 12 positions matching TRBD2. Germline CDR1 MNHEY, CDR2 SVGAGI. The trim removed 2 bases at V and 0 bases at J, leaving 1 base unmatched. The CDR3 loop spans 16 amino acids.

CDR3 nucleotide sequence: TGTGCCAGCAGCACCGACAGGGGGCCCCAGGGAGAGCAGTTCTTC. Translated, it gives CASSTDRGPQGEQFF. The chain has TRBV11-3 and TRBJ2-1; 10 nucleotides align to TRBD1. This CDR3 region has 15 residues. Germline trimming cut 5 bases from V and 10 bases from J; bases unmatched to any gene: 11. Germline lookup yields CDR1 SGHNT and CDR2 YENEEA.